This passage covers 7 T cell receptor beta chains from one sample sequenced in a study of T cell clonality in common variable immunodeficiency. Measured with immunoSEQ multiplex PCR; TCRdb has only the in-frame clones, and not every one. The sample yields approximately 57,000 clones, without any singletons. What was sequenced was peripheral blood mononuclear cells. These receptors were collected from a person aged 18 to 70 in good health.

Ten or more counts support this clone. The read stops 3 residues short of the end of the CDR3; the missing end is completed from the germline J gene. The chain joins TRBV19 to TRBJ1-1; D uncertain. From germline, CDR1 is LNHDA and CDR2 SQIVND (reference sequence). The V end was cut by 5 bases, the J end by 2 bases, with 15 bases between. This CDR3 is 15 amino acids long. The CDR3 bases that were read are TGTGCCAGTAGTCCCTACGAAGGGCTAAACACTGAA. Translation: CASSPYEGLNTE. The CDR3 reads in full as CASSPYEGLNTEAFF.

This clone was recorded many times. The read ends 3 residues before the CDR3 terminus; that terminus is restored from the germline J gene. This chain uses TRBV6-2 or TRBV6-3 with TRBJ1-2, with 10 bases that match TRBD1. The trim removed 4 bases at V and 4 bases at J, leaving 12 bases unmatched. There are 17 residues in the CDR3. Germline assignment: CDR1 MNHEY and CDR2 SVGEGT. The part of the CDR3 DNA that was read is TGTGCCAGCAGTTTATCCGGGACAGGGGCCGCGGTCTATGGC. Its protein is CASSLSGTGAAVYG. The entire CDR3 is CASSLSGTGAAVYGYTF.

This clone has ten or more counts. The sequenced part of the CDR3 DNA is TGTGCCAGCAGCAATGACAGATTCTATAATTCACCC. Amino acids: CASSNDRFYNSP. The whole CDR3 region reads CASSNDRFYNSPLHF. The chain carries TRBV11-2 and TRBJ1-6; D is perhaps TRBD1 (5 bases). The read ends 3 residues early relative to the CDR3; the germline J gene fills the gap. Germline CDR1 SGHAT, CDR2 FQNNGV. The CDR3 covers 15 residues. Trimming cost V 5 bases and J 3 bases, with 11 bases left between them.

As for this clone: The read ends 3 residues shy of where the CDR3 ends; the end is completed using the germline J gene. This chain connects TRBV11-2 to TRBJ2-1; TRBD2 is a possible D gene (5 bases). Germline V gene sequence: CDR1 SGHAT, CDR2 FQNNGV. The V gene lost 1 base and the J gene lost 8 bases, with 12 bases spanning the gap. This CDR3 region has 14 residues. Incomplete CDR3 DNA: TGTGCCAGCAGCTTAGGTCCTATTAGCGATGAG. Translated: CASSLGPISDE. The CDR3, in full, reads CASSLGPISDEQFF.

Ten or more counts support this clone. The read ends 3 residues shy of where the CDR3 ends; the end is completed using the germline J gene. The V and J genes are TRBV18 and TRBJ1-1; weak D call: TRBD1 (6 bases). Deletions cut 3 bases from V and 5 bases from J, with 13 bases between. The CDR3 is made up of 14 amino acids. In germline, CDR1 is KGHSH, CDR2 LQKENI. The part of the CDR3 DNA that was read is TGTGCCAGCTCACCCCAAAGGCAGGGGACTGAA. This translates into CASSPQRQGTE. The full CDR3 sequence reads CASSPQRQGTEAFF.

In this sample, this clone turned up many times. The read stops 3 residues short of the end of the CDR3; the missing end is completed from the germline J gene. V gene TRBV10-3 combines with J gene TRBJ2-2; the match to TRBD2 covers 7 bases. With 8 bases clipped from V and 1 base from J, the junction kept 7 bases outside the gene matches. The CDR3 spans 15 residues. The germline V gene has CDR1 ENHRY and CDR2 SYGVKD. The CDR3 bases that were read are TGTGCCATCGGCTCGGGGGGAGGGAACACCGGGGAG. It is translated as CAIGSGGGNTGE. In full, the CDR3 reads CAIGSGGGNTGELFF.

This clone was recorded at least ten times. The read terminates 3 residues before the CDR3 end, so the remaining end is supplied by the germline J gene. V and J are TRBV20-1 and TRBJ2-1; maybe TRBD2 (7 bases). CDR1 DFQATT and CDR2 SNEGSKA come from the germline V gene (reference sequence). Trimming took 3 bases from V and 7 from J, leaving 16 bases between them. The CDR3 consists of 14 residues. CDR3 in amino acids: CSASTGRAKNEQFF. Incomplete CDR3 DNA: TGCAGTGCTAGTACAGGGAGGGCCAAAAATGAG.